The text below deals with one T cell receptor beta chain. The CDR3 extends over 13 amino acids. V was clipped by 3 bases and J by 4 bases, with 9 bases between them. Germline V lookup: CDR1 LNHDA, CDR2 SQIVND (reference sequence). The repertoire was sequenced with immunoSEQ multiplex PCR; TCRdb's copy has only in-frame clones and lacks some. This specimen shows approximately 190,000 clones; the ten leading clones hold approximately 2.2%. This record comes from a study of control samples from healthy donors and cancer patients. The V gene is TRBV19, the J gene TRBJ1-1; possibly TRBD1 for D (5 bases). The clonotype comes from a woman aged 25 to 45 in good health. The sequencing input was blood. Here the CDR3 reads CASSMGGVTEAFF. The CDR3 nucleotides read TGTGCCAGTAGTATGGGGGGGGTCACTGAAGCTTTCTTT. Together with reference TRBV19 and TRBJ1-1, the CDR3 gives the full variable domain: DGGITQSPKYLFRKEGQNVTLSCEQNLNHDAMYWYRQDPGQGLRLIYYSQIVNDFQKGDIAEGYSVSREKKESFPLTVTSAQKNPTAFYLCASSMGGVTEAFFGQGTRLTVV.